The 5 T cell receptor beta chains below were found in one sample sequenced in a study of neurological immune-mediated disorders (dated by TCRdb to between 2018 and 2021). The time point label of this sample denotes: longitudinal time-point 2. Libraries were made using 5' RACE. These reads were obtained on an Illumina HiSeq 2500. The public reads were reanalyzed by TCRdb: fastp trimming at Q25, MiXCR alignment, in-frame beta chains only. Records with the same CDR3 protein are collapsed into one entry carrying the most frequent genes and DNA. Across this sample there are 80,000 to 100,000 distinct CDR3 sequences, with 5.8% seen only once. The ten biggest clones cover 6.5% to 9.5% of the sample. Sequencing was performed on PBMCs. These receptors came from a woman in her sixties with multiple sclerosis.

This clonotype was observed at least ten times. The V and J genes are TRBV7-2 and TRBJ2-5, with D unclear. The ends were cut back, 0 bases at V and 3 bases at J, with 5 bases in the middle. The CDR3 is made up of 13 amino acids. CDR1 and CDR2 from the germline V gene are SGHTA and FQGNSA. The CDR3 DNA follows: TGTGCCAGCAGCTTAGCTCTTAAAGAGACCCAGTACTTC. Protein: CASSLALKETQYF.

This clonotype was observed at least ten times. This sequence joins TRBV12-3 or TRBV12-4 and TRBJ2-1; D ambiguous. There are 12 residues in the CDR3. Trimming removed 10 bases from V and 2 bases from J, with 9 bases in between. The DNA of the CDR3 is TGTGCCACCGCGCAAGCCTACAATGAGCAGTTCTTC. This sequence encodes CATAQAYNEQFF.

Ten or more counts support this clonotype. The chain is built from TRBV11-2 and TRBJ2-4; 9 bases line up with TRBD1. Trimming at V came to 4 bases and at J to 8 bases, leaving 6 bases not matched to a gene. This CDR3 has 14 residues. Germline V CDR1 and CDR2: SGHAT, FQNNGV. The CDR3: CASSSDRGADIQYF. In DNA, the CDR3 is TGTGCCAGCAGCTCCGACAGGGGGGCAGACATTCAGTACTTC. The variable domain in full, completed from reference TRBV11-2 and TRBJ2-4, reads EAGVAQSPRYKIIEKRQSVAFWCNPISGHATLYWYQQILGQGPKLLIQFQNNGVVDDSQLPKDRFSAERLKGVDSTLKIQPAKLEDSAVYLCASSSDRGADIQYFGAGTRLSVL.

This clonotype was detected many times. The chain is built from TRBV7-2 and TRBJ1-1; D ambiguous. The CDR3 runs 13 residues. The V gene's germline CDR1 is SGHTA and CDR2 FQGNSA. V lost 5 bases and J lost 3, with 10 bases in between. In nucleotides, the CDR3 is TGTGCCAGCAGCCGTGGGTGGGACACTGAAGCTTTCTTT. It translates to CASSRGWDTEAFF.

This clonotype was picked up a small number of times. V gene TRBV12-3 or TRBV12-4 combines with J gene TRBJ1-6; 11 nucleotides align to TRBD1. V dropped 6 bases and J dropped 2; count of bases not matched to a gene: 0. CDR3 size: 15 residues. DNA for the CDR3: TGTGCCAGCAGGGGACAGGGGGCCTATAATTCACCCCTCCACTTT. It codes for CASRGQGAYNSPLHF.